This T cell receptor (beta chain) was identified in a study of T-cell reconstitution after alpha-beta-depleted transplantation in children (dated by TCRdb to 2016 to 2017). For context, the study as a whole: Using TCR repertoire profiling, the study quantitatively followed how T-cell immune reconstitution unfolded in children after TCRalphabeta/CD19-depleted allogeneic hematopoietic cell transplantation. General study outcomes and caveats: Over the following months the frequencies of hyperexpanded clones went down, and after one year T-cell counts and TCRbeta diversity were mostly credited to newly produced T cells. In some patients, the high TCRbeta diversity seen at day 60 was put down to recipient T cells and intrathymic progenitors that had survived conditioning. The apparently early alphabetaT-cell count recovery about two months after transplant was reportedly dependent on only several hundred rapidly expanded clones derived from non-depleted graft cells.

This clonotype was observed many times. This receptor's antigen is unknown. Per-nucleotide qualities are absent, and no much larger clonotype sits a single base away. The library was produced with PCR. Sequencing relied on an Illumina HiSeq 2500. Molecular barcoding was employed in the preparation of TCR libraries, with unique molecular identifiers being used to normalize TCRbeta repertoire quantification. TCRdb reanalyzed the raw reads on its own, using fastp at Q25 for trimming and MiXCR for clone calling, and kept in-frame beta chains. All rows with the same CDR3 protein become a single entry with the most common DNA and genes. Counted in this sample were 200,000 or so distinct CDR3 sequences; 6.3% of them appeared once. Around 4.4% of the sample rests with the top ten. Reading the label with the study, this specimen's treatment or condition is: allogeneic hematopoietic cell transplantation with graft depleted of TCRalphabeta T cells and CD19 B cells. Transplant recipients were children who received TCRalphabeta/CD19-depleted allogeneic hematopoietic cell grafts.

The cysteine opens and the phenylalanine closes a CDR3 of 14 amino acids. Only the CDR3 region is kept as DNA, spanning 42 bases read in frame from base 1. Cut back by 4 bases and 0 bases, the V and J ends lie 13 bases apart. Via the germline V gene (reference sequence), CDR1 is DFQATT and CDR2 SNEGSKA. The rearranged chain carries TRBV20-1 and TRBJ2-7; TRBD2 might be the D gene, on 5 matching bases. The sequence derives from a girl less than two years old with combined immunodeficiency, due to receive a stem cell transplant. The specimen was PBMCs, collected before TCRalphabeta/CD19-depleted stem cell transplant. In nucleotide form, the sequence is TGCAGTGCTAAACCGGGATCAAACTCCTACGAGCAGTACTTC. Its translation reads: CSAKPGSNSYEQYF.